This entry concerns a single T cell receptor beta chain. The repertoire was sequenced with immunoSEQ multiplex PCR; TCRdb's copy has only in-frame clones and lacks some. The table lists about 320,000 clones, 85% of them singletons, with 6% to 9% in the top ten. These data are taken from a study of blood T cell repertoires in COVID-19. The CDR3 has 15 residues. Germline V gives CDR1 SGDLS, CDR2 YYNGEE. V was shortened by 3 bases and J by 1 base, with 13 bases between the two germline ends. V usage is TRBV9 and J usage is TRBJ1-1; the D gene is possibly TRBD1 (6 bases). Material for sequencing was peripheral blood. The receptor's source is a human donor in a cohort sampled during active COVID-19. CDR3 region: CASSARGTTNTEAFF. CDR3 nucleotide sequence: TGTGCCAGCAGCGCCCGAGGGACAACGAACACTGAAGCTTTCTTT.